A selection of T cell receptor beta chains follows, all from one sample in a study of T cell responses to AZD1222 COVID-19 vaccine. Libraries were prepared by immunoSEQ multiplex PCR; TCRdb keeps only in-frame clonotypes and omits some of them. Of roughly 140,000 clones listed, around 90% are singletons. The source material was peripheral blood, sampled 28 days after the second AZD1222 dose. All receptors derive from an adult who received the AZD1222 COVID-19 vaccine. Each CDR3 is given with its conserved first and last residue. The D gene is left open where the match is weak. Not all rows give a size; the values are once, few, many and, for expanded clones, a class.

clone_size d_call j_call v_call cdr3_nt cdr3_aa
- TRBD1 TRBJ1-2 TRBV27 TGTGCCAGCAGTCCCGCTCACAGGGGGCCCTCTTCCCTCTATGGCTACACCTTC CASSPAHRGPSSLYGYTF
- TRBD1 TRBJ1-4 TRBV29-1 TGCAGCGTTGAAAGGGGGCTGGGTGAAAAACTGTTTTTT CSVERGLGEKLFF
- TRBD1 TRBJ1-2 TRBV19 TGTGCCAGTTCCGGGACAGCAAACTATGGCTACACCTTC CASSGTANYGYTF
- TRBD1 TRBJ1-4 TRBV28 TGTGCCAGCACCACTAGGGGGCAGGCTAATGAAAAACTGTTTTTT CASTTRGQANEKLFF
- - TRBJ1-5 TRBV7-9 TGTGCCAGCAGCTCTGGTCACGGTAGAGATAGCAATCAGCCCCAGCATTTT CASSSGHGRDSNQPQHF
- TRBD1 TRBJ1-1 TRBV7-3 TGTGCCAGCAGCTTATTCCCCAGGGGGCAAATGAACACTGAAGCTTTCTTT CASSLFPRGQMNTEAFF
- - TRBJ1-1 TRBV29-1 TGCAGTGCCCATCTAGGCATCACTGAAGCTTTCTTT CSAHLGITEAFF
once TRBD2 TRBJ2-2 TRBV5-1 TGCGCCAGCACCCCCACTAGCGGGAACACCGGGGAGCTGTTTTTT CASTPTSGNTGELFF
- TRBD1 TRBJ1-1 TRBV13 TGTGCCAGCAGAACACAGGGGCCCGGGACACTTGACACTGAAGCTTTCTTT CASRTQGPGTLDTEAFF
- - TRBJ2-7 TRBV12-3/TRBV12-4 TGTGCCAGCAGTCCTCCGGGTAGTGGAATTTACTTC CASSPPGSGIYF
- TRBD1 TRBJ1-2 TRBV7-3 TGTGCCAGCAGCCAAGACCGGGACAGGGTGCGGGGCTACACCTTC CASSQDRDRVRGYTF
few TRBD1 TRBJ1-5 TRBV5-1 TGCGCCAGCAGCTTAGGGGACAGGGAGAATCAGCCCCAGCATTTT CASSLGDRENQPQHF
- TRBD2 TRBJ2-7 TRBV10-3 TGTGCCATCAAAGGACTAGCAACCTACGAGCAGTACTTC CAIKGLATYEQYF
- - TRBJ1-2 TRBV19 TGTGCCAGTAGTATAGAAGCTAACTATGGCTACACCTTC CASSIEANYGYTF
- - TRBJ1-6 TRBV6-5 TGTGCCAGCAGTCCACTAAGATCTTCACCCCTCCACTTT CASSPLRSSPLHF
- - TRBJ1-2 TRBV10-3 TGTGCCATCAGTGAGTCTTTCGGCTATGGCTACACCTTC CAISESFGYGYTF
- - TRBJ1-2 TRBV5-4 TGTGCCAGCAGCCGCGTCGGAAGGGGAAGTAACTATGGCTACACCTTC CASSRVGRGSNYGYTF
- - TRBJ1-2 TRBV2 TGTGCCAGCAGTGGACCGGCGCACCTAGTTGGCTACACCTTC CASSGPAHLVGYTF
- - TRBJ2-4 TRBV5-1 TGCGCCAGCAGCTCGAACACGGGAGCCAAAAACATTCAGTACTTC CASSSNTGAKNIQYF
- TRBD2 TRBJ2-1 TRBV25-1 TGTGCCAGCAGTGAATTAGACGGGGGGTACGACAATGAGCAGTTCTTC CASSELDGGYDNEQFF
- - TRBJ1-2 TRBV12-3/TRBV12-4 TGTGCCAGCAGTGACGGATTTGAGGGCTACACCTTC CASSDGFEGYTF
- - TRBJ1-2 TRBV11-2 TGTGCCAGCAGCTTAGGAGGGAACTATGGCTACACCTTC CASSLGGNYGYTF
- TRBD2 TRBJ2-1 TRBV9 TGTGCCAGCAGCGCGGGACTACCACACAATGAGCAGTTCTTC CASSAGLPHNEQFF
- TRBD2 TRBJ2-7 TRBV15 TGTGCCACCAGCAGAGGGGCAGCTAGCGGTTACTACGAGCAGTACTTC CATSRGAASGYYEQYF
- - TRBJ1-2 TRBV4-1 TGCGCCAGCAGCCAAGGTCCGGCCATCCCTGGGGATGGCTACACCTTC CASSQGPAIPGDGYTF
- - TRBJ2-3 TRBV5-1 TGCGCCAGCAGCTTGGGGTCGGGACGCGTGATCACAGATACGCAGTATTTT CASSLGSGRVITDTQYF
- - TRBJ1-1 TRBV10-3 TGTGCCATCAGTGAAGGGAGGCGCACTGAAGCTTTCTTT CAISEGRRTEAFF
- - TRBJ1-3 TRBV6-5 TGTGCCAGCAGTTACGAGGCAGCAACCTCTGGAAACACCATATATTTT CASSYEAATSGNTIYF